Listed below are T cell receptor beta chains from one sample, sequenced in a study of T cell repertoires in cytomegalovirus infection. From the reads, TCRdb called clonotypes with MiXCR, one entry per CDR3 protein. The sample carries 150,000 to 200,000 distinct CDR3 sequences, approximately 28% recorded once. Sequencing used PBMCs. All receptors derive from a human donor in good health (CMV status not recorded). Some clones in this sample may be carry-over from other donors' samples. Both conserved end residues are part of each CDR3. Fields, in order: D gene, clone size, J gene, V gene, CDR3 protein, CDR3 DNA. D genes are given only for firm matches. Rows give clone size only sometimes, using once, few, many, or a class for an expanded clone.

D gene: TRBD1
clone size: few
J gene: TRBJ2-7
V gene: TRBV27
CDR3 protein: CASSTISGTGGRRSYEQYF
CDR3 DNA: TGTGCCAGCAGTACCATCTCCGGGACAGGGGGCCGGAGGTCCTACGAGCAGTACTTC

D gene: -
clone size: -
J gene: TRBJ1-4
V gene: TRBV12-3/TRBV12-4
CDR3 protein: CASSRDGKVTEKLFF
CDR3 DNA: TGTGCCAGCAGCCGGGATGGGAAAGTCACTGAAAAACTGTTTTTT

D gene: TRBD2
clone size: many
J gene: TRBJ2-1
V gene: TRBV7-8
CDR3 protein: CASSYSGGAGEQFF
CDR3 DNA: TGTGCCAGCAGTTATAGCGGGGGGGCGGGTGAGCAGTTCTTC

D gene: TRBD1
clone size: -
J gene: TRBJ2-1
V gene: TRBV6-1
CDR3 protein: CASSWRDRGGVEHFF
CDR3 DNA: TGTGCCAGCAGTTGGAGGGACAGGGGTGGAGTAGAGCATTTCTTC

D gene: -
clone size: few
J gene: TRBJ2-7
V gene: TRBV11-2
CDR3 protein: CASRMPRREQYF
CDR3 DNA: TGTGCCAGCAGGATGCCCCGAAGGGAGCAGTACTTC

D gene: TRBD1
clone size: -
J gene: TRBJ1-3
V gene: TRBV7-2
CDR3 protein: CASSPRTGSGNTIYF
CDR3 DNA: TGTGCCAGCAGCCCCCGGACAGGCTCTGGAAACACCATATATTTT

D gene: TRBD1
clone size: -
J gene: TRBJ1-5
V gene: TRBV6-2/TRBV6-3
CDR3 protein: CASRPPTGRRGNQPQHF
CDR3 DNA: TGTGCCAGCAGGCCCCCGACAGGGCGGCGCGGCAATCAGCCCCAGCATTTT

D gene: TRBD1
clone size: few
J gene: TRBJ2-7
V gene: TRBV19
CDR3 protein: CASSNVGQGAAEQYF
CDR3 DNA: TGTGCCAGTAGTAATGTGGGACAGGGGGCCGCCGAGCAGTACTTC

D gene: -
clone size: -
J gene: TRBJ1-5
V gene: TRBV20-1
CDR3 protein: CSARRSGIRGQPQHF
CDR3 DNA: TGCAGTGCTCGAAGATCGGGGATCCGGGGTCAGCCCCAGCATTTT

D gene: -
clone size: -
J gene: TRBJ2-5
V gene: TRBV7-7
CDR3 protein: CASSPASSPETQYF
CDR3 DNA: TGTGCTAGCAGCCCAGCTAGCTCCCCGGAGACCCAGTACTTC

D gene: -
clone size: -
J gene: TRBJ1-2
V gene: TRBV29-1
CDR3 protein: CSVQGTTNYGYTF
CDR3 DNA: TGCAGCGTCCAGGGGACCACTAACTATGGCTACACCTTC

D gene: TRBD1
clone size: -
J gene: TRBJ1-1
V gene: TRBV28
CDR3 protein: CASRTGVSTEAFF
CDR3 DNA: TGTGCCAGCAGAACAGGGGTCTCGACTGAAGCTTTCTTT

D gene: TRBD1
clone size: -
J gene: TRBJ1-1
V gene: TRBV12-3/TRBV12-4
CDR3 protein: CATQDRRNTEAFF
CDR3 DNA: TGTGCCACCCAGGACAGGCGGAACACTGAAGCTTTCTTT

D gene: TRBD1
clone size: few
J gene: TRBJ2-7
V gene: TRBV7-2
CDR3 protein: CASSSPGQGLYEQYF
CDR3 DNA: TGTGCCAGCAGCTCCCCGGGACAGGGGCTCTACGAGCAGTACTTC

D gene: -
clone size: medium-sized
J gene: TRBJ1-5
V gene: TRBV12-3/TRBV12-4
CDR3 protein: CASSLAGALKPQHF
CDR3 DNA: TGTGCCAGCAGTTTAGCGGGGGCCCTGAAGCCCCAGCATTTT

D gene: -
clone size: few
J gene: TRBJ1-1
V gene: TRBV7-2
CDR3 protein: CASSKGGATEAFF
CDR3 DNA: TGTGCCAGCAGCAAGGGAGGGGCCACTGAAGCCTTCTTT

D gene: -
clone size: few
J gene: TRBJ2-2
V gene: TRBV11-2
CDR3 protein: CASSFMGGRSTGELFF
CDR3 DNA: TGTGCCAGCAGCTTTATGGGGGGCAGGAGTACCGGGGAGCTGTTTTTT

D gene: -
clone size: many
J gene: TRBJ1-1
V gene: TRBV7-2
CDR3 protein: CASSLPWTANTEAFF
CDR3 DNA: TGTGCCAGCAGCTTACCGTGGACAGCGAACACTGAAGCTTTCTTT

D gene: -
clone size: many
J gene: TRBJ2-1
V gene: TRBV7-2
CDR3 protein: CASSYFRIEQFF
CDR3 DNA: TGTGCCAGCAGCTATTTCAGGATTGAGCAGTTCTTC

D gene: TRBD1
clone size: many
J gene: TRBJ1-2
V gene: TRBV7-2
CDR3 protein: CASSLPGGINYGYTF
CDR3 DNA: TGTGCCAGCAGCCTCCCAGGGGGCATTAACTATGGCTACACCTTC

D gene: -
clone size: -
J gene: TRBJ1-4
V gene: TRBV20-1
CDR3 protein: CSAREISTNEKLFF
CDR3 DNA: TGCAGTGCTAGGGAGATTTCAACTAATGAAAAACTGTTTTTT

D gene: -
clone size: many
J gene: TRBJ2-7
V gene: TRBV11-3
CDR3 protein: CASSLTDSYEQYF
CDR3 DNA: TGTGCCAGCAGCTTGACAGATTCCTACGAGCAGTACTTC

D gene: -
clone size: -
J gene: TRBJ1-1
V gene: TRBV27
CDR3 protein: CASSDLRTNTEAFF
CDR3 DNA: TGTGCCAGCAGTGACCTGAGAACGAACACTGAAGCTTTCTTT

D gene: TRBD1
clone size: once
J gene: TRBJ1-1
V gene: TRBV6-2/TRBV6-3
CDR3 protein: CASSWRDSRNTEAFF
CDR3 DNA: TGTGCCAGCAGTTGGAGGGACAGCCGGAACACTGAAGCTTTCTTT

D gene: -
clone size: few
J gene: TRBJ2-4
V gene: TRBV5-6
CDR3 protein: CASSLKGLGKNIQYF
CDR3 DNA: TGTGCCAGCAGCTTGAAAGGGTTGGGCAAAAACATTCAGTACTTC

D gene: -
clone size: -
J gene: TRBJ1-6
V gene: TRBV4-1
CDR3 protein: CASSQVEGSSYNSPLHF
CDR3 DNA: TGCGCCAGCAGCCAAGTCGAGGGTTCCTCCTATAATTCACCCCTCCACTTT

D gene: TRBD1
clone size: -
J gene: TRBJ1-3
V gene: TRBV5-1
CDR3 protein: CASSPGGGSGTTIYF
CDR3 DNA: TGCGCCAGCAGCCCCGGAGGGGGCTCCGGAACCACCATATATTTT

D gene: -
clone size: -
J gene: TRBJ1-6
V gene: TRBV20-1
CDR3 protein: CSARDPATYNSPLHF
CDR3 DNA: TGCAGTGCTAGAGACCCAGCAACCTATAATTCACCCCTCCACTTT

D gene: -
clone size: few
J gene: TRBJ2-5
V gene: TRBV20-1
CDR3 protein: CSARDAREQETQYF
CDR3 DNA: TGCAGTGCTAGAGATGCCAGGGAACAAGAGACCCAGTACTTC

D gene: -
clone size: many
J gene: TRBJ1-3
V gene: TRBV4-1
CDR3 protein: CASSPTGTPLIRTGNTIYF
CDR3 DNA: TGCGCCAGCAGCCCAACGGGGACGCCTCTAATCCGGACGGGAAACACCATATATTTT

D gene: -
clone size: few
J gene: TRBJ1-3
V gene: TRBV6-1
CDR3 protein: CASSFGSYSGNTIYF
CDR3 DNA: TGTGCCAGCAGTTTCGGGTCCTACTCTGGAAACACCATATATTTT

D gene: -
clone size: few
J gene: TRBJ1-4
V gene: TRBV19
CDR3 protein: CASRLTGKLFF
CDR3 DNA: TGTGCCAGTAGGCTAACAGGAAAACTGTTTTTT

D gene: -
clone size: -
J gene: TRBJ2-7
V gene: TRBV12-3/TRBV12-4
CDR3 protein: CASSLSIDEQYF
CDR3 DNA: TGTGCCAGCAGTTTATCGATAGACGAGCAGTACTTC